One sample yielded the 14 T cell receptor beta chains listed below, sequenced in a study of cytomegalovirus exposure and HLA in healthy donors. A multiplex PCR was run with 60 Vbeta primers and 13 Jbeta primers. Only in-frame clones appear in the TCRdb table, and some are missing; sequencing was by immunoSEQ multiplex PCR. This table has roughly 82,000 clones, 60% to 75% appearing once. Sequencing was performed on PBMCs. Receptor source: a woman between 40 and 50 years old in good health and CMV-seropositive.

The chain employs TRBV19 and TRBJ2-7; 14 positions match TRBD2. This CDR3 has 13 amino acids. Per the germline V gene, CDR1 is LNHDA and CDR2 is SQIVND (reference sequence). V was pared by 9 bases and J by 6 bases, with 4 bases of the junction left unmatched. The CDR3, as DNA: TGTGCCAGCGGGACTAGCGGGAGTACCGAGCAGTACTTC. Protein: CASGTSGSTEQYF.

This sequence joins TRBV10-1 and TRBJ1-2, with D tentatively TRBD1 (5 bases). The germline V gene has CDR1 WNHNN and CDR2 SYGVQD (reference sequence). V was pared by 4 bases and J by 7 bases, with 13 bases between. The CDR3 is 13 residues long. The CDR3 sequence: CASSADRASGYTF. CDR3 coding DNA: TGCGCCAGCAGTGCCGACAGAGCTTCTGGCTACACCTTC.

V usage is TRBV4-1 and J usage is TRBJ2-5, with 8 bases fitting TRBD1. After removal of 2 bases from V and 1 base from J, the junction contained 6 bases not matched to a gene. The CDR3 runs to 16 residues. Germline-derived CDR1 and CDR2 are MGHRA and YSYEKL. The CDR3 loop is CASSQTFTGGQETQYF. The DNA for the CDR3 is TGCGCCAGCAGCCAAACTTTCACAGGGGGCCAAGAGACCCAGTACTTC.

The chain joins TRBV28 to TRBJ2-7, with a possible D match to TRBD1 (6 bases). The CDR3 runs 14 residues. CDR1 is MDHEN, CDR2 SYDVKM, per germline. The V end was cut by 5 bases, the J end by 4 bases, with 15 bases between. CDR3 in amino acids: CASSPPGQRYEQYF. The CDR3 DNA is TGTGCCAGCAGTCCCCCGGGACAAAGATACGAGCAGTACTTC.

The chain joins TRBV18 to TRBJ1-5; a weak D match, TRBD1 (6 bases). CDR1 and CDR2 (germline): KGHSH, LQKENI. V lost 2 bases and J 6 bases, leaving 8 bases between the germline ends. The CDR3 has 13 amino acids. CDR3 in DNA: TGTGCCAGCTCACCAGGGGGCGGTCAGCCCCAGCATTTT. Amino acids: CASSPGGGQPQHF.

The chain employs TRBV2 and TRBJ1-5; maybe TRBD1 (5 bases). Germline V gives CDR1 SNHLY, CDR2 FYNNEI. This CDR3 has 17 residues. V dropped 6 bases and J dropped 5 bases, with 23 bases sitting between them. This CDR3 is CASSGGFFQAPYQPQHF. As DNA, the CDR3 is TGTGCCAGCAGCGGGGGATTTTTCCAGGCTCCCTATCAGCCCCAGCATTTT.

This clone occurred many times. V gene TRBV5-6 combines with J gene TRBJ2-1; tentatively, D is TRBD2 (5 bases). Trimming took 1 base from V and 8 from J, leaving 10 bases between them. The CDR3 runs 13 residues. Germline V gene data show CDR1 as SGHDT and CDR2 as YYEEEE. For the CDR3, the DNA is TGTGCCAGCAGCTTGTTCCAGGAGGATGAGCAGTTCTTC. This encodes CASSLFQEDEQFF. Filled out from reference TRBV5-6 and TRBJ2-1, the complete variable domain reads DAGVTQSPTHLIKTRGQQVTLRCSPKSGHDTVSWYQQALGQGPQFIFQYYEEEERQRGNFPDRFSGHQFPNYSSELNVNALLLGDSALYLCASSLFQEDEQFFGPGTRLTVL.

This clone turned up a few times. V gene TRBV15 combines with J gene TRBJ2-1; 11 nucleotides line up with TRBD2. V was clipped by 2 bases and J by 13 bases; unmatched bases: 10. CDR1 LNHNV and CDR2 YYDKDF come from the germline V gene (reference sequence). The length of the CDR3 is 15 residues. This chain's CDR3 is CATSRISGGGSEQFF. The CDR3 DNA reads as TGTGCCACCAGCAGAATTAGCGGGGGGGGGTCTGAACAGTTCTTC.

The chain uses TRBV5-1 and TRBJ1-6, with 9 bases that match TRBD1. Trimming removed 5 bases from V and 7 bases from J; junction bases left unmatched: 10. In germline, CDR1 is SGHRS, CDR2 YFSETQ. The CDR3 runs 16 residues. In DNA, the CDR3 is TGCGCCAGCAGTCGGGACAGGGACCCCCCAAATTCACCCCTCCACTTT. This translates into CASSRDRDPPNSPLHF.

The chain has TRBV18 and TRBJ1-1; unclear D gene. The V gene's germline CDR1 is KGHSH and CDR2 LQKENI. Deletions cut 3 bases from V and 3 bases from J, with 14 bases between. The CDR3 sequence is 15 residues long. The CDR3 loop is CASSPRGGLDTEAFF. Here the CDR3 DNA reads TGTGCCAGCTCACCCAGAGGAGGGTTGGACACTGAAGCTTTCTTT. The variable domain in full, completed from reference TRBV18 and TRBJ1-1, reads NAGVMQNPRHLVRRRGQEARLRCSPMKGHSHVYWYRQLPEEGLKFMVYLQKENIIDESGMPKERFSAEFPKEGPSILRIQQVVRGDSAAYFCASSPRGGLDTEAFFGQGTRLTVV.

The chain is built from TRBV29-1 and TRBJ1-1; possibly TRBD1 for D (6 bases). This CDR3 spans 12 amino acids. V lost 7 bases and J lost 1, with 10 bases in between. Per the germline V gene, CDR1 is SQVTM and CDR2 is ANQGSEA. CDR3 sequence (DNA): TGCAGCGCTGCACAGGGGAACACTGAAGCTTTCTTT. Amino acids: CSAAQGNTEAFF.

This clone is a singleton in its sample. The chain links TRBV7-6 to TRBJ2-7; 11 bases agree with TRBD2. V gave up 2 bases and J gave up 4 bases; unmatched junction bases: 7. The CDR3 sequence is 16 residues long. Per germline, CDR1 SGHVS and CDR2 FNYEAQ. The CDR3 sequence: CASSLRLAGTGYEQYF. For the CDR3, the DNA is TGTGCCAGCAGCTTACGACTAGCGGGGACTGGGTACGAGCAGTACTTC.

This clone was recorded a few times. The chain is built from TRBV15 and TRBJ1-2, with D perhaps TRBD1 (5 bases). Between the trimmed V and J ends, which lost 3 bases and 0 bases, there was a span of 8 bases. The CDR3 is made up of 14 amino acids. CDR1 LNHNV and CDR2 YYDKDF come from the germline V gene (reference sequence). The CDR3 protein is CATSSQTANYGYTF. For the CDR3, the DNA is TGTGCCACCAGCAGTCAGACAGCTAACTATGGCTACACCTTC.

This clone has a single count. The chain links TRBV18 to TRBJ1-1; 10 bases map to TRBD1. V shed 3 bases, J shed 10 bases, and the junction held 17 bases outside the gene matches. Germline values: CDR1 KGHSH, CDR2 LQKENI. CDR3 length: 17 residues. CDR3 DNA sequence: TGTGCCAGCTCACCGCGAGATTCGGGGACAGGGGCTGTAAGAGCTTTCTTT. Translating it yields CASSPRDSGTGAVRAFF.